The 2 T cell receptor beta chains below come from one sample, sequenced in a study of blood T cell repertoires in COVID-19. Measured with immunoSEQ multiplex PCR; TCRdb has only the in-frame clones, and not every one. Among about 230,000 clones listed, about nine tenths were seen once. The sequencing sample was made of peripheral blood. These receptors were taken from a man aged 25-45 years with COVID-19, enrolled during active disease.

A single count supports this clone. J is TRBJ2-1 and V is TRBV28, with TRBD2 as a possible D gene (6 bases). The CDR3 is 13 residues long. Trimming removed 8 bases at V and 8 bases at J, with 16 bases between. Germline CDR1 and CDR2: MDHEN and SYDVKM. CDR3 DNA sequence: TGTGCCAGCTACACCGGGACTCGGGATGAGCAGTTCTTC. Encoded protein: CASYTGTRDEQFF.

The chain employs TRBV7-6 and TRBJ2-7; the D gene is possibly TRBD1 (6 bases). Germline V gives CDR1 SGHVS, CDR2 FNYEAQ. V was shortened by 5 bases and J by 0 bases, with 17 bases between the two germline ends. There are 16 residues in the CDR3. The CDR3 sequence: CASSKGVAAGSYEQYF. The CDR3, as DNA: TGTGCCAGCAGCAAGGGGGTCGCGGCAGGCTCCTACGAGCAGTACTTC.